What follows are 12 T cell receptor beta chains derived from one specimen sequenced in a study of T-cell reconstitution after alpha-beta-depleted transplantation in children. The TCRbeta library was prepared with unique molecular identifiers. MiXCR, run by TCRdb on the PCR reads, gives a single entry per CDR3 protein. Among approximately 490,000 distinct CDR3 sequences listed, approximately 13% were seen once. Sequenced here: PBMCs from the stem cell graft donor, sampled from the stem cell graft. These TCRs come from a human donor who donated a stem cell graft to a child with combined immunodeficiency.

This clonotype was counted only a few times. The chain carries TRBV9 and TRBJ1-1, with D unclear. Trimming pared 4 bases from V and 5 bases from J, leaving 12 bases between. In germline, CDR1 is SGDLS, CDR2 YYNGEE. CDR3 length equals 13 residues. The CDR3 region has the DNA TGTGCCAGCAGCCCTCCAGAGTTGACTGAAGCTTTCTTT. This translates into CASSPPELTEAFF.

In DNA, the CDR3 is TGTGCCAGCAGCGAAATTGACTATTACGAGCAGTACTTC. It translates to CASSEIDYYEQYF. This chain joins TRBV7-2 and TRBJ2-7; D may be TRBD2 (5 bases). This CDR3 contains 13 residues. Germline-derived CDR1 and CDR2 are SGHTA and FQGNSA. V was shortened by 5 bases and J by 4 bases, with 12 bases between the two germline ends.

The CDR3 region has the DNA TGTGCCAGCAGCACGTCTGGACAGGGGATCTATGGCTACACCTTC. Its protein is CASSTSGQGIYGYTF. This chain links TRBV7-9 with TRBJ1-2, with 9 bases lining up with TRBD1. V gave up 5 bases and J gave up 4 bases; unmatched junction bases: 8. CDR1 is SEHNR and CDR2 is FQNEAQ in the germline V gene (reference sequence). This CDR3 region has 15 residues.

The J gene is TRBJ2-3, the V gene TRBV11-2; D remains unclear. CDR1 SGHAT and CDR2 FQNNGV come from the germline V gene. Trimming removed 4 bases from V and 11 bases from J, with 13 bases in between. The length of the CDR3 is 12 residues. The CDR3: CASSSQVILQYF. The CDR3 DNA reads TGTGCCAGCAGCTCCCAGGTGATCTTGCAGTATTTT.

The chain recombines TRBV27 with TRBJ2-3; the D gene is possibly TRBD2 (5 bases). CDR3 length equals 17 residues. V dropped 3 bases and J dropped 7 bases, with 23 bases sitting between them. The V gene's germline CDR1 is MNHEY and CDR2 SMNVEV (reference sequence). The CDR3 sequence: CASSLSGDPGIPYTQYF. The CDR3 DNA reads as TGTGCCAGCAGTTTGTCGGGCGACCCGGGAATCCCATATACGCAGTATTTT.

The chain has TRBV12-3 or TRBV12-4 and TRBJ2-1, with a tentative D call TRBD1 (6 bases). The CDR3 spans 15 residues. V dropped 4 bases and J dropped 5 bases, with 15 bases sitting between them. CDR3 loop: CASSYRSGDHNEQFF. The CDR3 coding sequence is TGTGCCAGCAGTTACAGATCAGGGGACCACAATGAGCAGTTCTTC.

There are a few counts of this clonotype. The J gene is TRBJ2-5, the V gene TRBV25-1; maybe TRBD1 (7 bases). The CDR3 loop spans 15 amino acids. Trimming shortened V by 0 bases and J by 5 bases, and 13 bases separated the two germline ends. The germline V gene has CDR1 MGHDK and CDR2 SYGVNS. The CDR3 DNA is TGTGCCAGCAGTGAATACGGAGGGGGCCGGGAGACCCAGTACTTC. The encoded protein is CASSEYGGGRETQYF.

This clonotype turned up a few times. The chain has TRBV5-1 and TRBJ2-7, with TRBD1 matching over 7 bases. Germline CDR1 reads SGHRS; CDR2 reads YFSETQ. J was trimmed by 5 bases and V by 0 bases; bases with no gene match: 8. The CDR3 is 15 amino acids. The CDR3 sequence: CASSLEEQGFDEQYF. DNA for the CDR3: TGCGCCAGCAGCTTGGAGGAACAGGGGTTCGACGAGCAGTACTTC.

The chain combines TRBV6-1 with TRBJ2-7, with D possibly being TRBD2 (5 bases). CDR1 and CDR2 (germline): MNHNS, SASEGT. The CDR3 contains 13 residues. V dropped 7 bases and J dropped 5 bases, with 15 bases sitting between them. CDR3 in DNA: TGTGCCAGCAAAGGACGAGCGGTCCACGAGCAGTACTTC. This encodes CASKGRAVHEQYF.

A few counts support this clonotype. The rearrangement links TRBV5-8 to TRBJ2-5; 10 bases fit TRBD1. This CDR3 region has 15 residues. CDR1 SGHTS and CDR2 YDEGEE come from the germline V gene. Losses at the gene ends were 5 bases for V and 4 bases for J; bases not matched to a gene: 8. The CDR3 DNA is TGTGCCAGCAGGTCATTCGGACAGGGGGGAGAGACCCAGTACTTC. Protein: CASRSFGQGGETQYF.

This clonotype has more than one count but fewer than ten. CDR3 coding DNA: TGTGCCAGCAAAGACAGAAGTTACGAGCAGTACTTC. This translates into CASKDRSYEQYF. The V and J genes are TRBV28 and TRBJ2-7; D may be TRBD1 (5 bases). This CDR3 is 12 amino acids long. The V end was cut by 7 bases, the J end by 4 bases, with 11 bases between. Germline-derived CDR1 and CDR2 are MDHEN and SYDVKM.

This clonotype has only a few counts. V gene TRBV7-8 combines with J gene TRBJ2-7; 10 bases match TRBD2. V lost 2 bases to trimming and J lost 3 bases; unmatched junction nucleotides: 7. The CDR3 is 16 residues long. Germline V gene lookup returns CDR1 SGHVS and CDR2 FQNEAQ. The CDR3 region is CASSLRPSGSNYEQYF. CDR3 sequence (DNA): TGTGCCAGCAGCTTAAGGCCTAGCGGGAGTAACTACGAGCAGTACTTC.